This TCR beta chain is drawn from a study of chemoradiotherapy in HPV16-positive cancers. Overall study: A couple of HPV16-positive patients' cells yielded candidate HPV-specific clones and common motifs.

This clone has a handful of counts. The antigen remains undetermined. The CDR3 length is 16 residues. Per the germline V gene, CDR1 is MGHRA and CDR2 is YSYEKL. V shed 1 base and J 3 bases; nucleotides not matched to a gene: 4. Repeated repertoire sampling spanned the course of chemoradiotherapy. This table comes from immunoSEQ multiplex PCR, and its TCRdb copy is limited to in-frame clones, with some not included. The profile shows approximately 9,000 clones, over 70% of them singletons. General study findings and limits: Candidate HPV-specific clones and E7-related TCR motifs grew in tumor during treatment. For HPV16-positive patients, expanding HPV-responsive T cells associated with longer recurrence-free survival.

This sequence joins TRBV4-1 and TRBJ2-1; 9 bases line up with TRBD1. Sample acquisition took place from a patient who underwent chemoradiotherapy. The source is a human donor with HPV-associated anogenital cancer. This CDR3 is CASSQGTGGSYNEQFF. CDR3 coding DNA: TGCGCCAGCAGCCAAGGAACAGGGGGCAGCTACAATGAGCAGTTCTTC.